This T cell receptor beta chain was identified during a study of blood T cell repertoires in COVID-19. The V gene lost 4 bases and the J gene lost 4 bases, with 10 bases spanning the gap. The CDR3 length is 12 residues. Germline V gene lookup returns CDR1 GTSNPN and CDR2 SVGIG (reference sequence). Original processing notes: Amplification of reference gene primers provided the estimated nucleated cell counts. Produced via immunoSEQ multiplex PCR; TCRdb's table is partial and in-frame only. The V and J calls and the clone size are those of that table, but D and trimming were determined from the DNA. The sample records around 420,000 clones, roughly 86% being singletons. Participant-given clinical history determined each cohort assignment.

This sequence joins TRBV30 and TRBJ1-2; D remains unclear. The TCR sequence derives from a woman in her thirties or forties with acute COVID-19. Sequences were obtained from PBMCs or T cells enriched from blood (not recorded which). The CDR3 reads CAWNGGGYGYTF. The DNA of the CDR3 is TGTGCCTGGAATGGCGGAGGCTATGGCTACACCTTC.